What follows are 32 T cell receptor beta chains derived from one specimen sequenced in a study of OX40 agonist ivuxolimab in advanced cancers. Libraries were made using the immunoSEQ multiplex PCR assay. TCRdb took over this immuneACCESS table, retaining in-frame rearrangements with V and J assigned. Such tables are incomplete; in checked studies, under half of the missing clones stem from an unresolved V gene, and the remainder is unexplained. Within this sample are 40,000 to 50,000 clones, with about 88% of them counted one time only. The top ten clones comprise 52% of the sample. The sequences come from CD4+ or CD8+ T cells sorted from blood, collected in a trial of the OX40 agonist ivuxolimab. All receptors come from an adult with an advanced solid tumor such as melanoma, head and neck, liver or kidney cancer.

In this sample, this clone turned up once. The chain recombines TRBV7-6 with TRBJ2-3, with 9 bases matching TRBD1. The CDR3 is 13 residues long. V was pared by 5 bases and J by 6 bases, with 3 bases of the junction left unmatched. Germline values: CDR1 SGHVS, CDR2 FNYEAQ. The CDR3 nucleotides read TGTGCCAGCAGCGCGGGACAGGGTGATACGCAGTATTTT. Residues: CASSAGQGDTQYF.

V and J are TRBV5-1 and TRBJ2-5; a possible D gene is TRBD2 (6 bases). The V gene's germline CDR1 is SGHRS and CDR2 YFSETQ. The CDR3 length is 14 residues. The V end lost 4 bases, the J end lost 10 bases, and 20 bases lay between the germline ends. CDR3 bases: TGCGCCAGCAGCGCCGGGACTTCCGTTTACTTCCAGTACTTC. It yields the protein CASSAGTSVYFQYF. Supplemented by reference TRBV5-1 and TRBJ2-5, the full variable domain reads KAGVTQTPRYLIKTRGQQVTLSCSPISGHRSVSWYQQTPGQGLQFLFEYFSETQRNKGNFPGRFSGRQFSNSRSEMNVSTLELGDSALYLCASSAGTSVYFQYFGPGTRLLVL.

This chain connects TRBV7-8 to TRBJ2-7; 10 bases are a match to TRBD1. CDR1 SGHVS and CDR2 FQNEAQ come from the germline V gene. With V trimmed by 1 base and J by 4 bases, 7 bases remained unmatched. This CDR3 is built from 16 residues. The DNA for the CDR3 is TGTGCCAGCAGCTTAGAAGGGACAGGGGCTTTTTACGAGCAGTACTTC. Protein sequence: CASSLEGTGAFYEQYF.

The genes are TRBV5-4 and TRBJ2-7; D possibly corresponds to TRBD1 (6 bases). V was clipped by 4 bases and J by 3 bases, with 14 bases between them. This CDR3 region has 14 residues. The germline V gene encodes CDR1 SGHNT and CDR2 YYREEE (reference sequence). CDR3 loop: CASSQDRNLYEQYF. The CDR3 DNA sequence: TGTGCCAGCAGCCAAGACAGGAACCTCTACGAGCAGTACTTC. Full variable domain (outside the CDR3, taken from reference TRBV5-4 and TRBJ2-7): ETGVTQSPTHLIKTRGQQVTLRCSSQSGHNTVSWYQQALGQGPQFIFQYYREEENGRGNFPPRFSGLQFPNYSSELNVNALELDDSALYLCASSQDRNLYEQYFGPGTRLTVT.

The genes are TRBV6-1 and TRBJ1-4; possibly TRBD1 for D (6 bases). Between the trimmed V and J ends, which lost 6 bases and 6 bases, there was a span of 11 bases. The germline gives CDR1 MNHNS, CDR2 SASEGT. The CDR3 runs 13 residues. CDR3 bases: TGTGCCAGCAGAGGGGGTTTGTATGAAAAACTGTTTTTT. It specifies CASRGGLYEKLFF.

The rearrangement links TRBV6-5 to TRBJ1-5; D is perhaps TRBD1 (5 bases). V was clipped by 5 bases and J by 7 bases, with 12 bases between them. This CDR3 is 13 amino acids long. CDR1 and CDR2 from the germline V gene are MNHEY and SVGAGI. CDR3 sequence: CASSAAGTQPQHF. The CDR3 region has the DNA TGTGCCAGCAGTGCGGCAGGGACCCAGCCCCAGCATTTT.

This clone was seen more than once but under ten times. The rearrangement links TRBV27 to TRBJ1-2; tentatively, D is TRBD1 (6 bases). The CDR3 extends over 14 amino acids. V shed 5 bases and J shed 5 bases, with 15 bases lying between them. From germline, CDR1 is MNHEY and CDR2 SMNVEV (reference sequence). CDR3 DNA: TGTGCCAGCAGTCCTGCCGGGACACCATATGGCTACACCTTC. Protein: CASSPAGTPYGYTF.

The chain uses TRBV7-2 and TRBJ2-7, with D maybe TRBD1 (6 bases). Germline CDR1 and CDR2: SGHTA and FQGNSA. The germline V and J ends were trimmed by 1 base and 3 bases, with 10 bases remaining between them. This CDR3 has 14 amino acids. CDR3: CASSLDGGRYEQYF. The CDR3 DNA is TGTGCCAGCAGCTTAGATGGGGGCCGCTACGAGCAGTACTTC. The whole variable domain, remainder taken from reference TRBV7-2 and TRBJ2-7, is GAGVSQSPSNKVTEKGKDVELRCDPISGHTALYWYRQSLGQGLEFLIYFQGNSAPDKSGLPSDRFSAERTGGSVSTLTIQRTQQEDSAVYLCASSLDGGRYEQYFGPGTRLTVT.

The chain carries TRBV6-1 and TRBJ2-5; possibly TRBD1 for D (6 bases). The tail of the sequence fits TRBJ2-7 better, so the J call may be wrong. The CDR3 loop spans 15 amino acids. Germline assignment: CDR1 MNHNS and CDR2 SASEGT. The CDR3 nucleotides read TGTGCCAGCAGTGATTCCGGGACAACGATCTACGAGCAGTACTTC. Its protein is CASSDSGTTIYEQYF.

This chain joins TRBV5-1 and TRBJ2-7; a weak D match, TRBD2 (5 bases). CDR1 SGHRS and CDR2 YFSETQ come from the germline V gene. The V end lost 4 bases, the J end lost 2 bases, and 16 bases lay between the germline ends. CDR3 length: 15 residues. The CDR3 here is CASSMSGLWAYEQYF. CDR3 coding DNA: TGCGCCAGCAGCATGTCGGGATTGTGGGCCTACGAGCAGTACTTC.

The V call is TRBV5-6, the J call TRBJ1-2; tentatively, D is TRBD1 (6 bases). Germline loops: CDR1 SGHDT, CDR2 YYEEEE. The CDR3 is made up of 14 amino acids. Trimming stripped 3 bases from V and 8 bases from J, with 17 bases between. CDR3 in amino acids: CASSSFSGAQGYTF. The DNA for the CDR3 is TGTGCCAGCAGCTCTTTTTCGGGGGCGCAGGGCTACACCTTC.

The chain uses TRBV6-4 and TRBJ2-2; no definite D call. The CDR3 is 15 amino acids. V was trimmed by 10 bases and J by 0 bases, leaving 15 bases between them. Germline V gives CDR1 MRHNA, CDR2 SNTAGT. The CDR3 sequence is CATNVRTSNTGELFF. CDR3 DNA sequence: TGTGCCACCAACGTAAGAACATCGAACACCGGGGAGCTGTTTTTT.

V is TRBV11-2 and J is TRBJ2-2; the match to TRBD1 covers 7 bases. The CDR3 consists of 15 residues. Germline-derived CDR1 and CDR2 are SGHAT and FQNNGV. V was clipped by 0 bases and J by 7 bases; unmatched bases: 5. In nucleotides, the CDR3 is TGTGCCAGCAGCTTAGATCAAGGGGGCGGCGGGGAGCTGTTTTTT. Translating it yields CASSLDQGGGGELFF.

This chain uses TRBV10-3 with TRBJ2-3, with D tentatively TRBD2 (6 bases). V was trimmed by 6 bases and J by 2 bases, leaving 18 bases between them. The CDR3 has 16 residues. Germline V gene lookup returns CDR1 ENHRY and CDR2 SYGVKD. The chain's CDR3 is CAIRQDSGLATDTQYF. CDR3 DNA sequence: TGTGCCATCAGACAGGACTCGGGACTTGCCACAGATACGCAGTATTTT.

Notes on this clone: Mismatch with germline at one junction end may stem from a read error. The chain links TRBV7-7 to TRBJ2-5, with a tentative D call TRBD1 (6 bases). The CDR3 extends over 13 amino acids. Per germline, CDR1 SSHAT and CDR2 FNYEAQ (reference sequence). The CDR3 spells CASSRGQRETQYF. For the CDR3, the DNA is TGTGCTAGCAGCCGCGGACAGAGAGAGACCCAGTACTTC.

This chain's CDR3 is CASSLFAPPKFF. The CDR3 region has the DNA TGTGCCAGCAGTTTATTTGCACCGCCGAAGTTCTTC. The gene calls are TRBV27 and TRBJ2-1; D remains unclear. Trimming removed 1 base at V and 14 bases at J, with 12 bases between. In germline, CDR1 is MNHEY, CDR2 SMNVEV (reference sequence). This CDR3 comprises 12 residues.

The chain joins TRBV29-1 to TRBJ2-3; 7 bases fit TRBD1. Germline loops: CDR1 SQVTM, CDR2 ANQGSEA. CDR3 length equals 13 residues. Germline trimming cut 5 bases from V and 0 bases from J; bases unmatched to any gene: 2. DNA of the CDR3: TGCAGCGTTAGACAGGGAAGCACAGATACGCAGTATTTT. Amino acids: CSVRQGSTDTQYF.

The CDR3 loop is CASSLSGVSSGSSYEQYF. DNA for the CDR3: TGTGCCAGCAGTTTATCGGGGGTTAGTAGCGGGAGCTCCTACGAGCAGTACTTC. The chain recombines TRBV27 with TRBJ2-7; 9 nucleotides align to TRBD2. J was trimmed by 0 bases and V by 0 bases; bases with no gene match: 9. CDR1 is MNHEY, CDR2 SMNVEV, per germline (reference sequence). The CDR3 spans 18 residues.

The chain combines TRBV15 with TRBJ2-6; D gene uncertain. V was cut by 5 bases and J by 3 bases, with 8 bases left in between. This CDR3 has 14 amino acids. The germline CDR1 and CDR2 sequences are LNHNV and YYDKDF (reference sequence). CDR3 sequence: CATSPEFGANVLTF. The CDR3, as DNA: TGTGCCACCAGCCCTGAATTTGGGGCCAACGTCCTGACTTTC.

The chain is built from TRBV28 and TRBJ2-7; TRBD1 matches 10 bases. The V gene's germline CDR1 is MDHEN and CDR2 SYDVKM. Trimming cost V 4 bases and J 3 bases; bases outside gene matches: 3. The CDR3 totals 14 residues. The DNA for the CDR3 is TGTGCCAGCAGTTGGGGACAGGGGCTCTACGAGCAGTACTTC. This encodes CASSWGQGLYEQYF.

The chain links TRBV15 to TRBJ1-2; 7 bases match TRBD1. In germline, CDR1 is LNHNV, CDR2 YYDKDF (reference sequence). This CDR3 has 16 amino acids. V was clipped by 3 bases and J by 4 bases; unmatched bases: 11. The CDR3: CATSRETGKEIYGYTF. The CDR3 DNA sequence: TGTGCCACCAGCAGGGAGACAGGGAAGGAGATCTATGGCTACACCTTC.

V usage is TRBV6-5 and J usage is TRBJ2-7; 9 nucleotides match TRBD2. CDR1 and CDR2 from the germline V gene are MNHEY and SVGAGI. The CDR3 sequence is 13 residues long. V gave up 7 bases and J gave up 7 bases; unmatched junction bases: 8. The CDR3 nucleotides read TGTGCCAGCAATGCGGGAGGGCCGGGGGAGCAGTACTTC. Its translation is CASNAGGPGEQYF.

This clone was picked up one time. V is TRBV27 and J is TRBJ2-2; TRBD1 agrees at 11 bases. Germline assignment: CDR1 MNHEY and CDR2 SMNVEV (reference sequence). The CDR3 is 16 amino acids. J lost 4 bases, V lost 1 base, and 2 bases had no gene match. CDR3 in amino acids: CASSLWTGGRTGELFF. CDR3 nucleotide sequence: TGTGCCAGCAGTTTATGGACAGGGGGCCGCACCGGGGAGCTGTTTTTT.

The chain uses TRBV10-1 and TRBJ1-4; D is perhaps TRBD1 (5 bases). This CDR3 spans 18 amino acids. V lost 2 bases, J lost 0 bases, and 16 bases lay in between. CDR1 and CDR2 (germline): WNHNN, SYGVQD (reference sequence). CDR3 residues: CASSEDRMTKATNEKLFF. CDR3 DNA sequence: TGCGCCAGCAGTGAGGACAGAATGACGAAAGCAACTAATGAAAAACTGTTTTTT.

V usage is TRBV7-8 and J usage is TRBJ2-1; TRBD2 aligns across 10 bases. With 5 bases clipped from V and 7 bases from J, the junction kept 8 bases outside the gene matches. Germline CDR1 is SGHVS and CDR2 is FQNEAQ. The CDR3 contains 15 residues. The CDR3 region is CASSQAGGARNEQFF. In DNA form, the CDR3 reads TGTGCCAGCAGCCAAGCGGGGGGGGCAAGGAATGAGCAGTTCTTC.

This chain joins TRBV2 and TRBJ2-7; tentative D call: TRBD2 (6 bases). Germline V gives CDR1 SNHLY, CDR2 FYNNEI. This CDR3 region has 14 residues. With 3 bases removed from V and 3 bases from J, the gap between germline ends came to 12 bases. The CDR3 nucleotides are TGTGCCAGCAGTGAGGGCGGGACCAACTACGAGCAGTACTTC. Its translation is CASSEGGTNYEQYF. Full variable domain (rest looked up from reference TRBV2 and TRBJ2-7): EPEVTQTPSHQVTQMGQEVILRCVPISNHLYFYWYRQILGQKVEFLVSFYNNEISEKSEIFDDQFSVERPDGSNFTLKIRSTKLEDSAMYFCASSEGGTNYEQYFGPGTRLTVT.

V gene TRBV7-9 combines with J gene TRBJ2-7; the match to TRBD2 covers 10 bases. V lost 5 bases and J lost 2; bases outside the gene matches: 6. CDR1 is SEHNR and CDR2 is FQNEAQ in the germline V gene (reference sequence). The CDR3 loop spans 15 amino acids. CDR3: CASSPTTSGTYEQYF. CDR3 nucleotides: TGTGCCAGCAGCCCCACCACTAGCGGGACCTACGAGCAGTACTTC.

The J gene is TRBJ2-3, the V gene TRBV5-1, with a possible D match to TRBD1 (6 bases). The CDR3 contains 14 residues. Trimming pared 2 bases from V and 2 bases from J, leaving 9 bases between. Germline V gives CDR1 SGHRS, CDR2 YFSETQ. The CDR3 bases are TGCGCCAGCAGCTTCGACAGGCCCACAGATACGCAGTATTTT. Translated, it gives CASSFDRPTDTQYF.

This chain uses TRBV7-8 with TRBJ1-1, with D perhaps TRBD1 (6 bases). Trimming took off 3 bases at V and 7 bases at J, with 12 bases between the two ends. This CDR3 is 13 amino acids long. Germline V gene data show CDR1 as SGHVS and CDR2 as FQNEAQ. As DNA, the CDR3 is TGTGCCAGCAGCTTTGGGCAGGGGTTTGAAGCTTTCTTT. Translation: CASSFGQGFEAFF.

Points on this clone: A read error may produce the germline difference seen at one junction end. The V and J genes are TRBV11-3 and TRBJ2-7, with D possibly matching TRBD2 (6 bases). Per germline, CDR1 SGHNT and CDR2 YENEEA. The CDR3 totals 18 residues. The CDR3 nucleotides are TGTGCCAGCAGCCTAGAGGCTTTAGGTGGGGCGGGAACCTACGAGCAGTACTTC. Its translation: CASSLEALGGAGTYEQYF.

J is TRBJ2-1 and V is TRBV5-4; D gene ambiguous. The V gene's germline CDR1 is SGHNT and CDR2 YYREEE (reference sequence). The CDR3 contains 14 residues. Trimming shortened V by 1 base and J by 4 bases, and 9 bases separated the two germline ends. In DNA form, the CDR3 reads TGTGCCAGCAGCTTGAGTCCAAGTTACAATGAGCAGTTCTTC. This encodes CASSLSPSYNEQFF.

Comment on this clone: A much larger clone differs by one base, so this may be a read error. CDR3 protein: CASSISSGNTIYF. In DNA form, the CDR3 reads TGTGCCAGTAGTATCAGCTCTGGAAACACCATATATTTT. The chain carries TRBV19 and TRBJ1-3, with unresolved D. The CDR3 sequence is 13 residues long. With 3 bases removed from V and 0 bases from J, the gap between germline ends came to 3 bases. Germline loops: CDR1 LNHDA, CDR2 SQIVND (reference sequence).